This entry concerns a single T cell receptor beta chain. Its matching antigen is unknown. This specimen belongs to a study of T cell responses to AZD1222 COVID-19 vaccine. Repertoires were generated with immunoSEQ multiplex PCR, while TCRdb's copy carries only in-frame clones and drops some. The profile shows around 200,000 clones, 94% of them singletons. The study, taken as a whole, reports: The donor cohort was predominantly white British with a female majority, and clonal diversity may have been underestimated.

Per the germline V gene, CDR1 is SGHRS and CDR2 is YFSETQ. CDR3 length: 17 amino acids. The V and J ends lost 4 bases and 8 bases respectively, with 25 bases between them. The rearrangement uses TRBV5-1 and TRBJ2-1; D tentatively reads TRBD1 or TRBD2 (6 bases each). The TCR sequence derives from an adult who received the AZD1222 COVID-19 vaccine. Sequenced here: peripheral blood, sampled 28 days after the second AZD1222 dose. The CDR3 DNA is TGCGCCAGCAGCCCCGGGGCCCTCTTAGGGGGGTGGCATGAGCAGTTCTTC. This translates into CASSPGALLGGWHEQFF.